This TCR beta chain came from a study of CD8 T cells in Susac syndrome. Reverse transcription used roughly 0.5 to 1 ug RNA and random hexamers. TCRdb reprocessed the immunoSEQ multiplex PCR reads with MiXCR, giving one entry per CDR3 protein. The sample lists approximately 120,000 distinct CDR3 sequences; about 93% were seen once. Healthy donors acted as controls, with matching for age and sex. Sequencing used CD4+ T cells from PBMCs. The receptor comes from a human donor in good health.

The CDR3 nucleotides read TGCGCCAGCAGCTCCGTCAACAGGGGCGGCACTGAAGCTTTCTTT. Its protein product is CASSSVNRGGTEAFF. The chain links TRBV5-1 to TRBJ1-1, with TRBD1 matching over 7 bases. Germline lookup yields CDR1 SGHRS and CDR2 YFSETQ. The CDR3 extends over 15 amino acids. The V segment lost 3 bases and the J segment 4 bases; nucleotides outside the gene matches: 9.